This is a list of T cell receptor beta chains from one sample in a study of response to subunit inactivated influenza vaccine. Using its own MiXCR run on the RT-PCR reads, TCRdb lists one record per CDR3 protein. Of some 500,000 distinct CDR3 sequences in the sample, 25% were seen once. The specimen was CD4+ T cells sorted from PBMCs, collected 5 to 6 days after vaccination. The receptors derive from a man aged 45-65 years who received an inactivated influenza vaccine. The CDR3 runs from the conserved cysteine through the conserved F or W. Size is stated for part of the rows, as once, few or many counts, or as a class when the clone is expanded.

v_call	j_call	clone_size	cdr3_aa
TRBV20-1	TRBJ2-5	.	CSAERPSGGVQETQYF
TRBV5-1	TRBJ2-2	few	CASSLYRGQGTGELFF
TRBV6-1	TRBJ2-2	.	CASSLRASVGELFF
TRBV20-1	TRBJ1-6	.	CSAREPGRVNSPLHF
TRBV20-1	TRBJ2-4	.	CSAVPGQGVEGKNIQYF
TRBV25-1	TRBJ1-4	few	CASRGRGNEKLFF
TRBV6-2/TRBV6-3	TRBJ2-1	.	CASSSDRGRLYNEQFF
TRBV5-1	TRBJ1-4	few	CASSVGQAGGEKLFF
TRBV7-9	TRBJ2-7	few	CASSLETGGTYEQYF
TRBV3-1	TRBJ2-5	.	CASSQARFRETQYF
TRBV4-2	TRBJ1-1	few	CASSLETGLNTEAFF
TRBV15	TRBJ2-1	.	CATSRDGRGYNEQFF
TRBV5-1	TRBJ2-7	once	CASSFSADLGVYEQYF
TRBV29-1	TRBJ2-1	.	CSVGGASESSYNEQFF
TRBV20-1	TRBJ2-7	.	CSASSEYEQYF
TRBV7-2	TRBJ2-5	few	CASSNRLAGRETQYF
TRBV12-3/TRBV12-4	TRBJ2-1	few	CASSMGRGRRVHEQFF
TRBV2	TRBJ1-1	few	CASSPRDRVMNTEAFF
TRBV29-1	TRBJ1-1	many	CSVVRPMGYRTEAFF
TRBV5-1	TRBJ1-1	.	CASSFSPNGEAFF
TRBV5-1	TRBJ1-5	.	CASSLYGDGNQPQHF
TRBV7-2	TRBJ2-7	.	CASSRLAYEQYF
TRBV20-1	TRBJ1-4	.	CSAGTPSTGEKLFF
TRBV29-1	TRBJ2-7	few	CSVVGGGTYEQYF
TRBV11-2	TRBJ2-5	few	CASSPVTQYF
TRBV7-8	TRBJ2-5	.	CASSSGLAGFTQETQYF
TRBV5-4	TRBJ2-2	few	CASSLDRAKNTGELFF
TRBV24-1	TRBJ2-1	.	CATSAREDSYNEQFF
TRBV10-2	TRBJ2-1	few	CASSRGRGYSNSNEQFF
TRBV11-2	TRBJ2-3	once	CASSLDLLGGTDTQYF
TRBV20-1	TRBJ2-5	.	CSASLLAGGETQYF
TRBV4-1	TRBJ2-5	.	CASSQDKGKETQYF
TRBV12-3/TRBV12-4	TRBJ1-1	few	CASSQWTEAFF
TRBV20-1	TRBJ2-1	few	CSARDERQGMHEQFF
TRBV7-2	TRBJ2-3	.	CASSLLGSDTQYF
TRBV7-2	TRBJ2-6	.	CASSLTQGYGANVLTF
TRBV9	TRBJ2-5	.	CASSAGPTSGQETQYF
TRBV29-1	TRBJ1-5	.	CSVGETEGNQPQHF
TRBV11-2	TRBJ1-6	.	CASSLVRTRRSPLHF
TRBV5-1	TRBJ2-7	few	CASSLTSATYEQYF
TRBV12-3/TRBV12-4	TRBJ1-2	.	CASSLWGRSEGYTF
TRBV6-1	TRBJ2-1	.	CASKKIGTQFNNEQFF